The 12 T cell receptor beta chains presented below share a single source sample, sequenced in a study of blood T cell repertoires in COVID-19. Measured with immunoSEQ multiplex PCR; TCRdb has only the in-frame clones, and not every one. Among about 88,000 clones listed, over 75% were seen once. Material: peripheral blood. The receptors originated from a woman between 65 and 79 years old with acute or convalescent COVID-19.

This clone occurred once. The chain couples TRBV28 to TRBJ2-3; a possible D gene is TRBD2 (6 bases). This CDR3 has 15 residues. Germline CDR1 and CDR2: MDHEN and SYDVKM. Deletions cut 4 bases from V and 2 bases from J, with 13 bases between. CDR3 protein: CASSSGTHTTDTQYF. CDR3 nucleotides: TGTGCCAGCAGTTCCGGGACTCATACCACAGATACGCAGTATTTT.

This chain links TRBV5-1 with TRBJ2-3, with TRBD2 identical over 7 bases. With 6 bases clipped from V and 2 bases from J, the junction kept 6 bases outside the gene matches. This CDR3 region has 14 residues. In germline, CDR1 is SGHRS, CDR2 YFSETQ. As DNA, the CDR3 is TGCGCCAGCAAATTGGGAGGGGTCACAGATACGCAGTATTTT. Its translation is CASKLGGVTDTQYF.

This sequence joins TRBV7-2 and TRBJ2-2; a possible D gene is TRBD2 (5 bases). The CDR3 spans 12 residues. Trimming cost V 4 bases and J 5 bases, with 5 bases left between them. CDR1 is SGHTA and CDR2 is FQGNSA in the germline V gene. CDR3 in amino acids: CASSSGTGELFF. The DNA of the CDR3 is TGTGCCAGCAGCTCGGGGACCGGGGAGCTGTTTTTT.

This chain joins TRBV12-5 and TRBJ1-1; a weak D match, TRBD1 (6 bases). V lost 5 bases and J lost 0, with 7 bases in between. Germline CDR1 reads LGHNT; CDR2 reads FRNRAP. The CDR3 totals 13 residues. The CDR3 loop is CASGRTVNTEAFF. CDR3 DNA: TGTGCTAGTGGTCGGACAGTGAACACTGAAGCTTTCTTT.

This chain links TRBV6-5 with TRBJ2-2, with 7 positions matching TRBD2. Per the germline V gene, CDR1 is MNHEY and CDR2 is SVGAGI. V lost 5 bases, J lost 3 bases, and 3 bases stayed unmatched. The length of the CDR3 is 14 residues. CDR3 loop: CASSRGGDTGELFF. CDR3 sequence (DNA): TGTGCCAGCAGTCGCGGGGGTGACACCGGGGAGCTGTTTTTT.

V gene TRBV10-3 combines with J gene TRBJ2-5; D may be TRBD2 (5 bases). The V end lost 6 bases, the J end lost 4 bases, and 21 bases lay between the germline ends. Germline CDR1 is ENHRY and CDR2 is SYGVKD. This CDR3 region has 16 residues. The CDR3 region is CAIRPALIGSPETQYF. CDR3 DNA sequence: TGTGCCATCAGGCCCGCCTTGATTGGGAGTCCAGAGACCCAGTACTTC.

The rearrangement uses TRBV3-1 (or the pseudogene TRBV3-2) and TRBJ2-1, with TRBD2 matching 11 bases. The germline V gene encodes CDR1 LGHDT and CDR2 YNNKEL (reference sequence). CDR3 length equals 15 residues. V was pared by 6 bases and J by 4 bases, with 5 bases of the junction left unmatched. The DNA of the CDR3 is TGTGCCAGCAGGCCCACTAGCGGGGGTTACAATGAGCAGTTCTTC. It specifies CASRPTSGGYNEQFF.

The chain has TRBV19 and TRBJ2-1; TRBD2 aligns across 9 bases. This CDR3 region has 16 residues. With V trimmed by 6 bases and J by 5 bases, 11 bases remained unmatched. The germline V gene encodes CDR1 LNHDA and CDR2 SQIVND (reference sequence). CDR3 DNA: TGTGCCAGTAGCGTGGTAGCGGGAGTGGGGGACAATGAGCAGTTCTTC. Amino acid sequence: CASSVVAGVGDNEQFF.

CDR3 coding DNA: TGCGCCAGCAGGCCTCTTCCAGAGGACAGGGGGCGAGCTTTCTTT. It yields the protein CASRPLPEDRGRAFF. The chain uses TRBV5-1 and TRBJ1-1; 11 bases agree with TRBD1. The CDR3 contains 15 residues. Germline CDR1 reads SGHRS; CDR2 reads YFSETQ. J lost 10 bases, V lost 5 bases, and 13 bases had no gene match.

The chain carries TRBV13 and TRBJ1-2, with 9 nucleotides matching TRBD1. The CDR3 is 16 residues long. Germline loops: CDR1 PRHDT, CDR2 FYEKMQ (reference sequence). Losses at the gene ends were 5 bases for V and 2 bases for J; bases not matched to a gene: 9. The CDR3 nucleotides are TGTGCCAGCAGCATAACAGGGGGCGGACGCAACTATGGCTACACCTTC. This encodes CASSITGGGRNYGYTF.

This clone was seen only a few times. The chain is built from TRBV7-9 and TRBJ2-5; D perhaps matches TRBD1 (6 bases). V lost 5 bases and J 5 bases, leaving 9 bases between the germline ends. Germline V lookup: CDR1 SEHNR, CDR2 FQNEAQ (reference sequence). The CDR3 extends over 12 amino acids. This chain's CDR3 is CASSPQGETQYF. The CDR3 bases are TGTGCCAGCAGCCCCCAGGGGGAGACCCAGTACTTC.

J is TRBJ2-2 and V is TRBV4-1, with 8 bases identical to TRBD1. With 1 base clipped from V and 6 bases from J, the junction kept 7 bases outside the gene matches. CDR1 MGHRA and CDR2 YSYEKL come from the germline V gene. The CDR3 length is 16 residues. The CDR3 spells CASSQGQGAASGELFF. CDR3 nucleotides: TGCGCCAGCAGCCAAGGTCAGGGGGCGGCCTCCGGGGAGCTGTTTTTT.